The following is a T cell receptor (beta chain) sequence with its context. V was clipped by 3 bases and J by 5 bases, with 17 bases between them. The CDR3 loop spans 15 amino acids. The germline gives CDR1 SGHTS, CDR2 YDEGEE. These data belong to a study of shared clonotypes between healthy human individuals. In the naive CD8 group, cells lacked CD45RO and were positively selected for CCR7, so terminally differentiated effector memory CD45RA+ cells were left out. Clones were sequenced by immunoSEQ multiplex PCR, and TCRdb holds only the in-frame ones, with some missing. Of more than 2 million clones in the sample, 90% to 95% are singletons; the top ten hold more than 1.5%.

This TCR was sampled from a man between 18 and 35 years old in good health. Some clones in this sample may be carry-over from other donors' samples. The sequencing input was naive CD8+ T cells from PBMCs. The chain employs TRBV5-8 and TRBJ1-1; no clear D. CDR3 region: CASSSGLPVGTEAFF. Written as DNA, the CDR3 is TGTGCCAGCAGCTCGGGCCTCCCCGTTGGGACTGAAGCTTTCTTT.